This T cell receptor beta chain was profiled in a study of blood T cell repertoires in COVID-19. Whole-study context: Researchers got acute and convalescent COVID-19 samples from the United States, Italy and Spain. T cells, B-cell-depleted T cells, or PBMCs provided the cDNA or gDNA that served as material.

The data were produced by immunoSEQ multiplex PCR, yet TCRdb's version contains in-frame clones alone and is incomplete. The sample lists around 200,000 clones, roughly 84% seen once, with 1.9% in the top ten. The CDR3 loop spans 14 amino acids. CDR1 and CDR2 (germline): MNHEY, SVGAGI. The junction had 6 bases not matched to a gene; V was cut back by 5 bases and J by 2 bases. Only a few counts were recorded for this clone. The source is a middle-aged man with active or convalescent COVID-19. The chain couples TRBV6-5 to TRBJ2-7, with 7 bases lining up with TRBD2. Sequencing used peripheral blood. CDR3 nucleotides: TGTGCCAGCAGTCCCTTTGGGGGGGCCTACGAGCAGTACTTC. Its translation is CASSPFGGAYEQYF.